This TCR beta chain was identified in a study of blood T cell repertoires in COVID-19. Authors' processing steps: By means of reference gene primer amplification, nucleated cell counts were estimated. The table came from immunoSEQ multiplex PCR; TCRdb's copy has only in-frame clones and leaves some out. That table furnishes V, J and clone size, whereas the DNA furnished D and trimming. The sample yields over 400,000 clones, roughly 88% seen once. Germline trimming cut 4 bases from V and 0 bases from J; bases unmatched to any gene: 8. CDR3 length equals 17 residues. V and J are TRBV23-1 and TRBJ1-5; 8 nucleotides line up with TRBD1. TRBV23-1 qualifies as an ORF whose function is uncertain. The material sequenced was peripheral blood. The TCR was taken from a woman aged 25 to 39 with active or convalescent COVID-19. Here the CDR3 reads CASSRRGQDFSNQPQHF. CDR3 coding DNA: TGCGCCAGCAGTCGACGGGGACAGGATTTTAGCAATCAGCCCCAGCATTTT.